This T cell receptor beta chain was found in a study of blood T cell repertoires in COVID-19. Trimming at V came to 5 bases and at J to 1 base, leaving 4 bases not matched to a gene. The CDR3 is 15 amino acids. CDR1 SEHNR and CDR2 FQNEAQ come from the germline V gene (reference sequence). The repertoire was sequenced with immunoSEQ multiplex PCR; TCRdb's copy has only in-frame clones and lacks some. The profile covers about 120,000 clones, with under 95% appearing a single time and 3.5% to 5% taken by the ten largest. This clone has at least ten counts. The V gene is TRBV7-9, the J gene TRBJ2-2, with TRBD1 matching 7 bases. The material sequenced was peripheral blood. This TCR was sampled from a man in his sixties with COVID-19, enrolled during active disease. The DNA for the CDR3 is TGTGCCAGCAGCCCCCGGACAGGGAACACCGGGGAGCTGTTTTTT. Translation: CASSPRTGNTGELFF.